The sequence of this TCR beta chain was determined in a study of T-cell reconstitution after alpha-beta-depleted transplantation in children. Study findings and constraints: The authors attributed T-cell counts and diversity one year after transplant mostly to newly produced T cells. From surviving recipient T cells and thymic progenitors came the high day-60 TCRbeta diversity observed in some patients. Several hundred expanded graft clones reportedly gave rise to the alpha-beta T cells present about two months after transplant.

V dropped 1 base and J dropped 3 bases, with 14 bases sitting between them. The CDR3 sequence is 16 residues long. The germline V gene encodes CDR1 SEHNR and CDR2 FQNEAQ (reference sequence). Note on this clonotype: Its antigen is unidentified.

Unique molecular identifiers were built into the TCRbeta library. TCRdb reprocessed the PCR reads via MiXCR and lists one record per CDR3 protein. The sample comprises roughly 160,000 distinct CDR3 sequences, 11% of which are singletons, and around 13% rests with the top ten. The chain uses TRBV7-9 and TRBJ2-3, with D tentatively TRBD1 (6 bases). The receptor's source is a boy younger than 10 with acute myeloid leukemia, due to receive a stem cell transplant. The sample in question was PBMCs, obtained before TCRalphabeta/CD19-depleted stem cell transplant. The CDR3 nucleotides are TGTGCCAGCAGCTTAGTAAACAGGGCCGCGACAGATACGCAGTATTTT. This translates into CASSLVNRAATDTQYF.